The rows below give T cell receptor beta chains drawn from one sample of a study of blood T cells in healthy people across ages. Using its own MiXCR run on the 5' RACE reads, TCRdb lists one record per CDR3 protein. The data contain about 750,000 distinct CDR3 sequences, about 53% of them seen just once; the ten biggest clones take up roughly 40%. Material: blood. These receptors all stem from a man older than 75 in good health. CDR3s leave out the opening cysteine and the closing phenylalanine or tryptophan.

CDR3aa: ASSPEGRQTSNYGYT
v_gene: TRBV7-2

CDR3aa: ASSPRQALSYEQY
v_gene: TRBV7-2

CDR3aa: ASSVGEATDTQY
v_gene: TRBV9

CDR3aa: ASSQESEAANYGYT
v_gene: TRBV4-2

CDR3aa: ASSPLTGSYEQY
v_gene: TRBV27

CDR3aa: ASRIPGQAHGYT
v_gene: TRBV3-1

CDR3aa: ASSVFNTGELF
v_gene: TRBV9

CDR3aa: ASSGPGTGATEAF
v_gene: TRBV9

CDR3aa: ASSPHPAGVREQY
v_gene: TRBV12-3/TRBV12-4

CDR3aa: ASSSTSGLFSYEQY
v_gene: TRBV5-1

CDR3aa: ASQTGTGSAGEQY
v_gene: TRBV5-1

CDR3aa: ASRRRPVPYEQY
v_gene: TRBV7-2

CDR3aa: ASSLATSSGEWETQY
v_gene: TRBV5-6

CDR3aa: ATSRDSGTSYEQY
v_gene: TRBV15

CDR3aa: ASSLYNNQPQH
v_gene: TRBV7-2

CDR3aa: ASSSRIAGAHRYAY
v_gene: TRBV5-6

CDR3aa: ASSLEVRSSGANVLT
v_gene: TRBV7-2

CDR3aa: ASTGSSNQPQH
v_gene: TRBV10-3

CDR3aa: ASSLDMGQSEQY
v_gene: TRBV11-2

CDR3aa: ASRLGTGELF
v_gene: TRBV6-5

CDR3aa: SAPGVLGAYEQY
v_gene: TRBV20-1

CDR3aa: ASTEGALGYT
v_gene: TRBV12-3/TRBV12-4

CDR3aa: ASSGGQGMRIVEQF
v_gene: TRBV5-6

CDR3aa: ASSPPGVDYGYT
v_gene: TRBV18

CDR3aa: ATSDPRGFQETQY
v_gene: TRBV24-1

CDR3aa: ASSPGNFYTDTQY
v_gene: TRBV7-7

CDR3aa: ASSLGTGYEQF
v_gene: TRBV6-5

CDR3aa: ASGLVGFDEQY
v_gene: TRBV12-5

CDR3aa: ASSAGLAFYEQY
v_gene: TRBV7-2

CDR3aa: SATLSMNTEAF
v_gene: TRBV20-1

CDR3aa: ATSRDRTSTHEQF
v_gene: TRBV15

CDR3aa: ASSSRTGTRGFEQY
v_gene: TRBV7-6

CDR3aa: ASSLGLAGFTTDTQY
v_gene: TRBV7-8

CDR3aa: ASRRAGPLHNEQF
v_gene: TRBV6-5

CDR3aa: ASSSGQTNTGELF
v_gene: TRBV6-6

CDR3aa: SASSPLINEQF
v_gene: TRBV20-1

CDR3aa: ASSQGFLNYEQY
v_gene: TRBV4-1

CDR3aa: ASSLASGGAGYGYT
v_gene: TRBV12-3/TRBV12-4

CDR3aa: ASKIREGSTGELF
v_gene: TRBV2